These 17 T cell receptor beta chains came from one sample sequenced in a study of blood T cell repertoires in COVID-19. The repertoire was sequenced with immunoSEQ multiplex PCR; TCRdb's copy has only in-frame clones and lacks some. Of about 220,000 clones listed, about 82% are singletons. The sequenced sample consisted of peripheral blood. Source of these receptors: a woman in her 70s with COVID-19, enrolled during active disease.

This clone was recorded once. The chain carries TRBV19 and TRBJ1-4; D is unclear. This CDR3 region has 14 residues. CDR1 is LNHDA, CDR2 SQIVND, per germline (reference sequence). The ends were cut back, 5 bases at V and 5 bases at J, with 12 bases in the middle. Here the CDR3 reads CASSESQRNEKLFF. In DNA, the CDR3 is TGTGCCAGTAGTGAGTCCCAGCGGAATGAAAAACTGTTTTTT.

This clone was detected a few times. The CDR3 DNA is TGTGCCATCAGTGAGGCGGGCTTGGGCACTGAAGCTTTCTTT. Translated: CAISEAGLGTEAFF. This chain connects TRBV10-3 to TRBJ1-1; D uncertain. Germline V CDR1 and CDR2: ENHRY, SYGVKD. V lost 2 bases and J 4 bases, leaving 11 bases between the germline ends. The CDR3 has 14 residues.

This chain links TRBV5-8 with TRBJ1-2; TRBD1 aligns across 7 bases. Per the germline V gene, CDR1 is SGHTS and CDR2 is YDEGEE. The CDR3 spans 14 residues. J gave up 5 bases and V 4 bases, and 8 bases lay outside the gene matches. The CDR3 DNA is TGTGCCAGCAGCCGAGGGGACAGACCATATGGCTACACCTTC. Its translation: CASSRGDRPYGYTF.

V usage is TRBV29-1 and J usage is TRBJ2-7; perhaps TRBD2 as D (7 bases). The V and J ends lost 5 bases and 0 bases respectively, with 8 bases between them. The CDR3 is 12 amino acids. Germline V lookup: CDR1 SQVTM, CDR2 ANQGSEA. The CDR3 nucleotides are TGCAGCGTTAGGGGGGGCTCCTACGAGCAGTACTTC. Amino acid sequence: CSVRGGSYEQYF.

The V and J genes are TRBV7-2 and TRBJ2-1, with a weak D call TRBD2 (5 bases). The V end lost 1 base, the J end lost 10 bases, and 11 bases lay between the germline ends. CDR3 length: 13 amino acids. Per germline, CDR1 SGHTA and CDR2 FQGNSA. The CDR3 DNA follows: TGTGCCAGCAGCTTAGTGGGGAGATACGAGCAGTTCTTC. Protein product: CASSLVGRYEQFF.

The chain employs TRBV5-4 and TRBJ1-3, with 7 bases matching TRBD1. The CDR3 totals 16 residues. CDR1 is SGHNT and CDR2 is YYREEE in the germline V gene (reference sequence). After removal of 10 bases from V and 3 bases from J, the junction contained 16 bases not matched to a gene. The CDR3: CAVGLTGLRNGNTIYF. As DNA, the CDR3 is TGTGCCGTCGGACTGACAGGGTTGCGCAATGGAAACACCATATATTTT.

The chain recombines TRBV7-2 with TRBJ2-1, with 10 bases fitting TRBD2. After removal of 1 base from V and 9 bases from J, the junction contained 6 bases not matched to a gene. CDR1 SGHTA and CDR2 FQGNSA come from the germline V gene. The CDR3 totals 15 residues. The CDR3 nucleotides are TGTGCCAGCAGCTTAGGCTCTAGCGGGAGCGGTGAGCAGTTCTTC. It translates to CASSLGSSGSGEQFF.

The V gene is TRBV6-2 or TRBV6-3, the J gene TRBJ2-2; the D is unclear. The V gene's germline CDR1 is MNHEY and CDR2 SVGEGT. The CDR3 runs to 16 residues. V was trimmed by 2 bases and J by 0 bases, leaving 10 bases between them. The CDR3: CASSYPTSTNTGELFF. DNA of the CDR3: TGTGCCAGCAGTTACCCCACCTCTACGAACACCGGGGAGCTGTTTTTT.

The CDR3 loop reads CASSLQGNYGYTF. The DNA for the CDR3 is TGTGCCAGCAGCTTGCAGGGGAACTATGGCTACACCTTC. V is TRBV5-4 and J is TRBJ1-2, with a tentative D call TRBD1 (6 bases). Per germline, CDR1 SGHNT and CDR2 YYREEE (reference sequence). The V and J ends lost 1 base and 2 bases respectively, with 6 bases between them. The CDR3 loop spans 13 amino acids.

This chain connects TRBV5-5 to TRBJ2-7, with 7 bases that match TRBD1. Trimming at V came to 3 bases and at J to 2 bases, leaving 2 bases not matched to a gene. The CDR3 contains 13 residues. Germline-derived CDR1 and CDR2 are SGHKS and YYEKEE (reference sequence). CDR3 sequence: CASSWTGAYEQYF. The CDR3 DNA reads TGTGCCAGCAGCTGGACAGGAGCCTACGAGCAGTACTTC.

The chain joins TRBV6-6 to TRBJ2-1, with TRBD1 matching over 7 bases. V dropped 7 bases and J dropped 15; count of bases not matched to a gene: 12. CDR1 MNHNY and CDR2 SVGAGI come from the germline V gene (reference sequence). The CDR3 covers 12 residues. CDR3 DNA sequence: TGTGCCAGCACCCTCGAAGAGACAGGGTGGTTCTTC. This sequence encodes CASTLEETGWFF.

The V and J genes are TRBV3-1 (or the pseudogene TRBV3-2) and TRBJ1-3, with 7 bases fitting TRBD1. The CDR3 runs 16 residues. Germline values: CDR1 LGHDT, CDR2 YNNKEL (reference sequence). V lost 3 bases and J lost 8; bases outside the gene matches: 13. The CDR3 sequence is CASSQNPWDSRDTIYF. DNA for the CDR3: TGTGCCAGCAGCCAGAACCCCTGGGACAGCCGAGACACCATATATTTT.

This clone was observed a few times. The DNA of the CDR3 is TGTGCCAGTGGTTGGACAGGGGGGGAAAAACTGTTTTTT. Translation gives CASGWTGGEKLFF. The chain links TRBV19 to TRBJ1-4; 10 bases agree with TRBD1. This CDR3 comprises 13 residues. In germline, CDR1 is LNHDA, CDR2 SQIVND (reference sequence). With V trimmed by 8 bases and J by 8 bases, 5 bases remained unmatched.

This chain uses TRBV19 with TRBJ1-3; 7 bases match TRBD1. This CDR3 contains 15 residues. Germline CDR1 reads LNHDA; CDR2 reads SQIVND (reference sequence). Trimming removed 6 bases from V and 2 bases from J; junction bases left unmatched: 7. CDR3 region: CASRSGTATGNTIYF. The CDR3 DNA reads as TGTGCCAGTAGATCCGGGACAGCTACTGGAAACACCATATATTTT.

The genes are TRBV30 and TRBJ1-6; D remains unclear. Germline lookup yields CDR1 GTSNPN and CDR2 SVGIG (reference sequence). The CDR3 covers 12 residues. V was shortened by 0 bases and J by 9 bases, with 6 bases between the two germline ends. For the CDR3, the DNA is TGTGCCTGGAGTGTACGGGGTTCACCCCTCCACTTT. Translating gives CAWSVRGSPLHF.

This clone was observed a handful of times. This rearrangement joins TRBV7-2 to TRBJ2-3, with TRBD2 matching over 12 bases. In germline, CDR1 is SGHTA, CDR2 FQGNSA. V shed 7 bases, J shed 0 bases, and the junction held 8 bases outside the gene matches. This CDR3 is built from 17 residues. The CDR3 sequence: CASTASGTSGSTDTQYF. The CDR3 nucleotides read TGTGCCAGCACCGCCTCCGGGACTAGCGGGAGCACAGATACGCAGTATTTT.

The rearrangement uses TRBV20-1 and TRBJ1-1, with D uncertain. V was pared by 0 bases and J by 7 bases, with 6 bases between. CDR1 and CDR2 (germline): DFQATT, SNEGSKA (reference sequence). The CDR3 consists of 11 residues. The CDR3 loop reads CSARDSGEAFF. The CDR3 DNA reads TGCAGTGCTAGAGATTCCGGTGAAGCTTTCTTT.